The 14 T cell receptor beta chains presented below share a single source sample, sequenced in a study of cytomegalovirus exposure and HLA in healthy donors. A multiplex PCR was run with 60 Vbeta primers and 13 Jbeta primers. Clones were sequenced by immunoSEQ multiplex PCR, and TCRdb holds only the in-frame ones, with some missing. The repertoire has over 200,000 clones, 75% to 80% of them found once; the top ten carry 1.8%. Sequencing used PBMCs. The receptor set was obtained from a male donor in good health and CMV-seronegative.

V usage is TRBV7-7 and J usage is TRBJ2-7; 7 nucleotides agree with TRBD1. The CDR3 length is 18 residues. The junction had 16 bases not matched to a gene; V was cut back by 3 bases and J by 2 bases. The germline V gene has CDR1 SSHAT and CDR2 FNYEAQ (reference sequence). In DNA, the CDR3 is TGTGCCAGCAGCTTTTTAATTGAACCTCCCGACAGGGCCTACGAGCAGTACTTC. Its translation: CASSFLIEPPDRAYEQYF.

This clone was detected only once. The rearrangement uses TRBV27 and TRBJ2-7; 10 bases are a match to TRBD1. The CDR3 is 19 amino acids. The germline V gene has CDR1 MNHEY and CDR2 SMNVEV (reference sequence). J lost 0 bases, V lost 2 bases, and 13 bases had no gene match. DNA of the CDR3: TGTGCCAGCAGTTTAAGGAGTAGGGACAGGGGTAGGTCCTCCTACGAGCAGTACTTC. Translated: CASSLRSRDRGRSSYEQYF.

The V call is TRBV19, the J call TRBJ2-7; weak D call: TRBD2 (5 bases). Trimming pared 3 bases from V and 2 bases from J, leaving 8 bases between. The length of the CDR3 is 13 residues. Looked up from germline, CDR1 is LNHDA and CDR2 is SQIVND (reference sequence). The CDR3 DNA reads TGTGCCAGTAGTATTCTACTAGCCTACGAGCAGTACTTC. Translated, it gives CASSILLAYEQYF.

The genes are TRBV7-3 and TRBJ1-1; a possible D gene is TRBD1 (6 bases). The CDR3 spans 14 residues. Germline V gene lookup returns CDR1 SGHTA and CDR2 FQGTGA. Deletions cut 6 bases from V and 3 bases from J, with 14 bases between. As DNA, the CDR3 is TGTGCCAGCAGTTTTCAGGGGACCTACACTGAAGCTTTCTTT. Translated: CASSFQGTYTEAFF.

This clone was observed a few times. The chain couples TRBV13 to TRBJ1-2, with a weak D call TRBD1 (6 bases). Per germline, CDR1 PRHDT and CDR2 FYEKMQ (reference sequence). Trimming left V 0 bases short and J 6 bases short, with 14 bases between. The CDR3 extends over 15 amino acids. CDR3 in DNA: TGTGCCAGCAGCTTAGGCCGACAGGAGCTGGATGGCTACACCTTC. Protein: CASSLGRQELDGYTF. Full variable domain (remainder filled in from reference TRBV13 and TRBJ1-2): AAGVIQSPRHLIKEKRETATLKCYPIPRHDTVYWYQQGPGQDPQFLISFYEKMQSDKGSIPDRFSAQQFSDYHSELNMSSLELGDSALYFCASSLGRQELDGYTFGSGTRLTVV.

The chain couples TRBV19 to TRBJ1-6; 7 bases agree with TRBD1. Germline V CDR1 and CDR2: LNHDA, SQIVND (reference sequence). The CDR3 spans 13 residues. The V and J ends lost 3 bases and 13 bases, in that order; junction bases with no gene match: 6. CDR3 sequence (DNA): TGTGCCAGTAGTATTCAACAACAGGGGCCCCTCCACTTT. Amino acids: CASSIQQQGPLHF.

The chain recombines TRBV29-1 with TRBJ2-1; TRBD1 aligns across 10 bases. Germline V CDR1 and CDR2: SQVTM, ANQGSEA. V trimming: 4 bases; J trimming: 11 bases; junction bases outside the gene matches: 14. CDR3 size: 15 residues. CDR3 loop: CSVALRSGQGDKQFF. The CDR3 nucleotides read TGCAGCGTTGCGCTTCGTTCCGGACAGGGGGATAAGCAGTTCTTC.

The chain couples TRBV19 to TRBJ2-7; the match to TRBD2 covers 9 bases. Germline CDR1 and CDR2: LNHDA and SQIVND (reference sequence). J lost 2 bases, V lost 4 bases, and 9 bases had no gene match. The CDR3 runs 16 residues. The CDR3 DNA is TGTGCCAGTAGTACTAAGAGCGGGAGGACCCCCTACGAGCAGTACTTC. Its translation is CASSTKSGRTPYEQYF. Full variable domain (missing parts from reference TRBV19 and TRBJ2-7): DGGITQSPKYLFRKEGQNVTLSCEQNLNHDAMYWYRQDPGQGLRLIYYSQIVNDFQKGDIAEGYSVSREKKESFPLTVTSAQKNPTAFYLCASSTKSGRTPYEQYFGPGTRLTVT.

In this sample, this clone turned up a few times. V and J are TRBV7-9 and TRBJ2-7; tentatively, D is TRBD1 (6 bases). The length of the CDR3 is 12 residues. CDR1 is SEHNR, CDR2 FQNEAQ, per germline (reference sequence). V shed 4 bases and J shed 4 bases, with 8 bases lying between them. The CDR3 region has the DNA TGTGCCAGCAGCTCCGACAGGTACGAGCAGTACTTC. Translating gives CASSSDRYEQYF. Full variable domain (remainder filled in from reference TRBV7-9 and TRBJ2-7): DTGVSQNPRHKITKRGQNVTFRCDPISEHNRLYWYRQTLGQGPEFLTYFQNEAQLEKSRLLSDRFSAERPKGSFSTLEIQRTEQGDSAMYLCASSSDRYEQYFGPGTRLTVT.

In this sample, this clone turned up once. The chain carries TRBV28 and TRBJ1-2; TRBD1 aligns across 8 bases. The germline CDR1 and CDR2 sequences are MDHEN and SYDVKM. V was clipped by 8 bases and J by 3 bases; unmatched bases: 2. This CDR3 is built from 12 residues. CDR3 DNA: TGTGCCAGCGGACAGGGCTACTATGGCTACACCTTC. It yields the protein CASGQGYYGYTF.

J is TRBJ1-5 and V is TRBV19; 7 bases are a match to TRBD1. Germline trimming cut 3 bases from V and 7 bases from J; bases unmatched to any gene: 9. CDR1 and CDR2 from the germline V gene are LNHDA and SQIVND (reference sequence). The CDR3 contains 15 residues. The CDR3, as DNA: TGTGCCAGTAGTATGGACAGGCGGCAAGGACAGCCCCAGCATTTT. Translation gives CASSMDRRQGQPQHF.

The chain couples TRBV28 to TRBJ1-1; a weak D match, TRBD1 (5 bases). Deletions cut 5 bases from V and 10 bases from J, with 14 bases between. The CDR3 covers 12 residues. The germline gives CDR1 MDHEN, CDR2 SYDVKM. In DNA, the CDR3 is TGTGCCAGCAGTCCCCGGACACCTGCAGCTTTCTTT. It yields the protein CASSPRTPAAFF.

This clone was found a few times. The V call is TRBV25-1, the J call TRBJ1-5; no clear D gene. Germline V gives CDR1 MGHDK, CDR2 SYGVNS. The CDR3 loop spans 15 amino acids. Trimming shortened V by 7 bases and J by 2 bases, and 15 bases separated the two germline ends. CDR3 sequence (DNA): TGTGCCAGCACCCCCGCGGGTAGTGGCAATCAGCCCCAGCATTTT. Protein sequence: CASTPAGSGNQPQHF.

The V gene is TRBV6-5, the J gene TRBJ2-1; 9 bases agree with TRBD2. CDR1 is MNHEY and CDR2 is SVGAGI in the germline V gene. CDR3 length: 15 amino acids. With 2 bases clipped from V and 10 bases from J, the junction kept 9 bases outside the gene matches. CDR3 amino acids: CASSYGGRALNEQFF. The CDR3 DNA is TGTGCCAGCAGTTACGGCGGGAGGGCGCTAAACGAGCAGTTCTTC.